The 6 T cell receptor beta chains below were found in one sample sequenced in a study of shared clonotypes between healthy human individuals. Naive CD8 cells, CD45RO-negative and positively selected for CCR7, excluded terminally differentiated effector memory CD45RA+ cells. Data came from immunoSEQ multiplex PCR; TCRdb stores just in-frame clones and leaves some out. The sample contains around 560,000 clones, around 95% of which appear only once. Sequenced input: naive CD8+ T cells sorted from blood. The receptor source for this set is a woman in her 30s in good health.

The rearrangement links TRBV19 to TRBJ2-1; D might be TRBD1 or TRBD2, each matching 5 bases. The germline V gene encodes CDR1 LNHDA and CDR2 SQIVND (reference sequence). Trimming pared 2 bases from V and 8 bases from J, leaving 10 bases between. CDR3 size: 13 residues. The CDR3 nucleotides are TGTGCCAGTAGTATAACGAGGGGTTATGAGCAGTTCTTC. Its protein is CASSITRGYEQFF.

This chain uses TRBV28 with TRBJ2-7; 9 bases fit TRBD1. The trim removed 6 bases at V and 0 bases at J, leaving 6 bases unmatched. Germline values: CDR1 MDHEN, CDR2 SYDVKM. CDR3 size: 15 residues. This chain's CDR3 is CASSHRTGASYEQYF. The CDR3 coding sequence is TGTGCCAGCAGCCACAGGACAGGGGCCTCCTACGAGCAGTACTTC.

This clone is a singleton in its sample. The V and J genes are TRBV28 and TRBJ2-7, with 7 bases aligning to TRBD1. Trimming removed 7 bases from V and 1 base from J; junction bases left unmatched: 10. Looked up from germline, CDR1 is MDHEN and CDR2 is SYDVKM. The CDR3 length is 15 residues. CDR3 bases: TGTGCCAGCACCTGGACAGGAGCTTCTTCCTACGAGCAGTACTTC. This encodes CASTWTGASSYEQYF.

The V and J genes are TRBV11-3 and TRBJ1-5, with D hard to call. Looked up from germline, CDR1 is SGHNT and CDR2 is YENEEA. The CDR3 is 14 amino acids. Trimming took 5 bases from V and 6 from J, leaving 14 bases between them. CDR3: CASSVALVIQPQHF. The CDR3 nucleotides are TGTGCCAGCAGCGTTGCCCTGGTTATTCAGCCCCAGCATTTT.

CDR3 sequence: CASGRQGAVLEQYF. The CDR3 coding sequence is TGTGCCAGCGGGCGACAGGGGGCCGTACTCGAGCAGTACTTC. V and J are TRBV2 and TRBJ2-7; 10 bases line up with TRBD1. Germline V gene data show CDR1 as SNHLY and CDR2 as FYNNEI. The CDR3 has 14 amino acids. Unmatched junction bases numbered 10, after V lost 8 bases and J lost 6 bases. The complete variable domain, with remaining parts taken from reference TRBV2 and TRBJ2-7, reads EPEVTQTPSHQVTQMGQEVILRCVPISNHLYFYWYRQILGQKVEFLVSFYNNEISEKSEIFDDQFSVERPDGSNFTLKIRSTKLEDSAMYFCASGRQGAVLEQYFGPGTRLTVT.

V and J are TRBV7-9 and TRBJ2-1, with 9 positions matching TRBD2. With 5 bases clipped from V and 2 bases from J, the junction kept 7 bases outside the gene matches. The germline CDR1 and CDR2 sequences are SEHNR and FQNEAQ (reference sequence). This CDR3 has 16 residues. CDR3 loop: CASSPRLAETYNEQFF. As DNA, the CDR3 is TGTGCCAGCAGCCCCCGACTAGCGGAGACCTACAATGAGCAGTTCTTC.